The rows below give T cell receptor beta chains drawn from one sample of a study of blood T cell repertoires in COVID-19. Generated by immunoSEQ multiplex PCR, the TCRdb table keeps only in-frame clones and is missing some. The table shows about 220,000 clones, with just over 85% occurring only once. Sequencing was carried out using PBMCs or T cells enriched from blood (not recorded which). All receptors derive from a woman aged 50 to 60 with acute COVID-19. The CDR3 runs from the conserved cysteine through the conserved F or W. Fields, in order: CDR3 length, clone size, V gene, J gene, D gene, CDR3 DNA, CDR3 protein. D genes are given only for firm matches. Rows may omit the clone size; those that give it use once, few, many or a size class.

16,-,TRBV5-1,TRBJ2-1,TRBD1,TGCGCCAGCAGCACCACAGGACAGGCTTCATACAATGAGCAGTTCTTC,CASSTTGQASYNEQFF
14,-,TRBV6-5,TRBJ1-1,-,TGTGCCAGCATCAGACAGCCAGTGAACACTGAAGCTTTCTTT,CASIRQPVNTEAFF
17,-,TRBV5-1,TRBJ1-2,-,TGCGCCAGCAGCTTGGTAGCCGGGGGGAGGACTAACTATGGCTACACCTTC,CASSLVAGGRTNYGYTF
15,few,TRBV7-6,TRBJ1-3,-,TGTGCCAGCGCACGACACGGCCAGTCTGGAAACACCATATATTTT,CASARHGQSGNTIYF
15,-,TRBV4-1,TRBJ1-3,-,TGCGCCAGCAGCCAAGATAATTCTCCGGGAAACACCATATATTTT,CASSQDNSPGNTIYF
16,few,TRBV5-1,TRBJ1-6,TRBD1,TGCGCCAGCAGGGTGGTGGGGACAGCGACTAATTCACCCCTCCACTTT,CASRVVGTATNSPLHF
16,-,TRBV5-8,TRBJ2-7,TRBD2,TGTGCCAGCAGCTTGGACACTAGCGGGAGCGCCTATGGGCAGTACTTC,CASSLDTSGSAYGQYF
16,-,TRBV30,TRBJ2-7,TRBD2,TGTGCCTGGAGTGACGGACTAGCGGGAGGGGGGCTCGAGCAGTACTTC,CAWSDGLAGGGLEQYF
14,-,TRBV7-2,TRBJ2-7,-,TGTGCCAGCAGCTTAGGACGGGGAGCCTACGAGCAGTACTTC,CASSLGRGAYEQYF
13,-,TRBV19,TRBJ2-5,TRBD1,TGTGCCAGTAGTAAGGGACAGATCGAGACCCAGTACTTC,CASSKGQIETQYF
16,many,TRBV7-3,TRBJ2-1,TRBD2,TGTGCCAGCAGCTCCTTCCTAGCGGGAGGGCAAGATGAGCAGTTCTTC,CASSSFLAGGQDEQFF
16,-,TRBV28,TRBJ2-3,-,TGTGCCAGCAGTTTAGAGGGGGGGGCCCACCAAGATACGCAGTATTTT,CASSLEGGAHQDTQYF
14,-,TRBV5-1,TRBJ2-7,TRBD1,TGCGCCAGCAGCGAAGACAGGGCCTCCTACGAGCAGTACTTC,CASSEDRASYEQYF
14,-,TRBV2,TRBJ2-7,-,TGTGCCAGCAAGGGCCAGGGTTTGGCCCAAGAGCAGTACTTC,CASKGQGLAQEQYF
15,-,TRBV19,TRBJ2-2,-,TGTGCCAGTAGTATTTTAACAGGGAACACCGGGGAGCTGTTTTTT,CASSILTGNTGELFF
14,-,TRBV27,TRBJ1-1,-,TGTGCCAGCAGTTTAGTACAGGGAGCACCTGAAGCTTTCTTT,CASSLVQGAPEAFF
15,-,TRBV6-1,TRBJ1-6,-,TGTGCCAGCAGTGAGCCGACAGATTATAATTCACCCCTCCACTTT,CASSEPTDYNSPLHF
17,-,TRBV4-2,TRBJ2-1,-,TGTGCCAGCAGCCAAGCAGGTGGAGGGCCATACTTGGATGAGCAGTTCTTC,CASSQAGGGPYLDEQFF
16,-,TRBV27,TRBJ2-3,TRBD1,TGTGCCAGCAGTCCGACAGGGGCCCGAGGGCCAGATACGCAGTATTTT,CASSPTGARGPDTQYF
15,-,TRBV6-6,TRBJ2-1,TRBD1,TGTGCCAGCACCAAAACAGGGGGAGGTTACAATGAGCAGTTCTTC,CASTKTGGGYNEQFF
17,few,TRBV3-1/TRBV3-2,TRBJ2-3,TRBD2,TGTGCCAGCAGCCCTGGGGCGGCTAGCGGAGGCACAGATACGCAGTATTTT,CASSPGAASGGTDTQYF
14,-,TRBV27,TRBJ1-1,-,TGTGCCAGCAGTTTATCTAGGGGCAACACTGAAGCTTTCTTT,CASSLSRGNTEAFF
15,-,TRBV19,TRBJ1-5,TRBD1,TGTGCCAGTAGTATCCCGGGACAGGGTGATCAGCCCCAGCATTTT,CASSIPGQGDQPQHF
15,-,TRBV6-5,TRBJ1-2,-,TGTGCCAGCAGTTACTCCGCGGGAGACCGCTATGGCTACACCTTC,CASSYSAGDRYGYTF
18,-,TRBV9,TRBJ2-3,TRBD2,TGTGCCAGCAGCGCGTCCGGGACTAGCGGAGGAGGCACAGATACGCAGTATTTT,CASSASGTSGGGTDTQYF
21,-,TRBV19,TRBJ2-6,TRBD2,TGTGCCAGTAGTATTCCGATCCGACTAGCGGGAGTCCACTCTGGGGCCAACGTCCTGACTTTC,CASSIPIRLAGVHSGANVLTF
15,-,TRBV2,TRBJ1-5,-,TGTGCCAGCAGTGAAGGGCGGATGCGCAATCAGCCCCAGCATTTT,CASSEGRMRNQPQHF
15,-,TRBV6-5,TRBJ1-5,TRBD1,TGTGCCAGCAGGTCTGACAGGGGAGGCAATCAGCCCCAGCATTTT,CASRSDRGGNQPQHF